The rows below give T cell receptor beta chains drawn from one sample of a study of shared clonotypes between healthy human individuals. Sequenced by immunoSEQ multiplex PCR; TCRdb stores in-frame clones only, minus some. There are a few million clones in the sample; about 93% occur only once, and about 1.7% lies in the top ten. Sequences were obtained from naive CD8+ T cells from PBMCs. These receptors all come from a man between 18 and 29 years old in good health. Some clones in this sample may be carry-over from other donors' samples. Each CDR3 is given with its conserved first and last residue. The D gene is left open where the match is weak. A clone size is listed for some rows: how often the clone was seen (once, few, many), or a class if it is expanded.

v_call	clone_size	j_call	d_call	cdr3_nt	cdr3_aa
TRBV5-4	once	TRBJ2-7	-	TGTGCCAGCAGCCCGGGAGCATACTACGAGCAGTACTTC	CASSPGAYYEQYF
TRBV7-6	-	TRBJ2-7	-	TGTGCCAGCAGCCCACGCACGGCAGATTACGAGCAGTACTTC	CASSPRTADYEQYF
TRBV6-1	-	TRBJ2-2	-	TGTGCCAGCAGTGAAGTCGGGGGCGAGAACACCGGGGAGCTGTTTTTT	CASSEVGGENTGELFF
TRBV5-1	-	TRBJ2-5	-	TGCGCCAGCAGGCCAGCCGGGGATAGGGGCGCAGAGACCCAGTACTTC	CASRPAGDRGAETQYF
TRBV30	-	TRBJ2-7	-	TGTGCCTGGAGTCTTTCACTAGCTAGGAGCTCCTACGAGCAGTACTTC	CAWSLSLARSSYEQYF
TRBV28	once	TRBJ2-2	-	TGTGCCAGCAGTTCCCTTATGACGAACACCGGGGAGCTGTTTTTT	CASSSLMTNTGELFF
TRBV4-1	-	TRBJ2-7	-	TGCGCCAGCAGCCTTATCAGGGGGGGCGAGCAGTACTTC	CASSLIRGGEQYF
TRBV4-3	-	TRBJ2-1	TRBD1	TGCGCCAGCAGCCAAGATCCCGCCTTCGGGACAGGAAGCTCCTACAATGAGCAGTTCTTC	CASSQDPAFGTGSSYNEQFF
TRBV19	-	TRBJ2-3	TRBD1	TGTGCCAGTAGTAAAGGGGGCAGCGCCACAGATACGCAGTATTTT	CASSKGGSATDTQYF
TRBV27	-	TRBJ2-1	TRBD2	TGTGCCAGCAGTTTTGGACTAGCGGGAGGCAATGAGCAGTTCTTC	CASSFGLAGGNEQFF
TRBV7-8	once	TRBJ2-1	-	TGTGCCAGCAGCCTGGGTAGCGGAGTCTACTACAATGAGCAGTTCTTC	CASSLGSGVYYNEQFF
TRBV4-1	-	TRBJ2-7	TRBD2	TGCGCCAGCAGCCAAGTGGGGGGACTAGCCTACGAGCAGTACTTC	CASSQVGGLAYEQYF
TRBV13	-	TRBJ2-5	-	TGTGCCAGCAGCCCGCGGCTCTCCGAGGAGACCCAGTACTTC	CASSPRLSEETQYF
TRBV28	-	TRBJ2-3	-	TGTGCCAGCAGTCGGGACCGTAGCACTAGCACAGATACGCAGTATTTT	CASSRDRSTSTDTQYF
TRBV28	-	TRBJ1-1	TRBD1	TGTGCCAGCAGGACTGACAGGGCCTTGAACACTGAAGCTTTCTTT	CASRTDRALNTEAFF
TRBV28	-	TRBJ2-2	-	TGTGCCAGCAGCTATGTAGCAACGGTTGAAAACACCGGGGAGCTGTTTTTT	CASSYVATVENTGELFF
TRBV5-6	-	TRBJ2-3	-	TGTGCCAGCAGCTGGACTACAGGGGCGGCAGATACGCAGTATTTT	CASSWTTGAADTQYF